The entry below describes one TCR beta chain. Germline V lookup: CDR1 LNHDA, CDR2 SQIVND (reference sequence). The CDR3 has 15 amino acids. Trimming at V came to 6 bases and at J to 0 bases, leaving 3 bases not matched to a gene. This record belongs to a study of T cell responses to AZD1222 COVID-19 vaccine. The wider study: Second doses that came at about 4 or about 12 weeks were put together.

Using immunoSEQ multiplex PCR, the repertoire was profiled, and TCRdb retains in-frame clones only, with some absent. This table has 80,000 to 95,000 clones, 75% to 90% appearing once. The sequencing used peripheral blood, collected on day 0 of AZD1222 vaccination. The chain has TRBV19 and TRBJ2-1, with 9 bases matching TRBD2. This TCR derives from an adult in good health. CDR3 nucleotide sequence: TGTGCCAGTAGGCCTAGCGGGGTCTCCTACAATGAGCAGTTCTTC. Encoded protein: CASRPSGVSYNEQFF. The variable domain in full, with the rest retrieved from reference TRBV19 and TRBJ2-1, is DGGITQSPKYLFRKEGQNVTLSCEQNLNHDAMYWYRQDPGQGLRLIYYSQIVNDFQKGDIAEGYSVSREKKESFPLTVTSAQKNPTAFYLCASRPSGVSYNEQFFGPGTRLTVL.